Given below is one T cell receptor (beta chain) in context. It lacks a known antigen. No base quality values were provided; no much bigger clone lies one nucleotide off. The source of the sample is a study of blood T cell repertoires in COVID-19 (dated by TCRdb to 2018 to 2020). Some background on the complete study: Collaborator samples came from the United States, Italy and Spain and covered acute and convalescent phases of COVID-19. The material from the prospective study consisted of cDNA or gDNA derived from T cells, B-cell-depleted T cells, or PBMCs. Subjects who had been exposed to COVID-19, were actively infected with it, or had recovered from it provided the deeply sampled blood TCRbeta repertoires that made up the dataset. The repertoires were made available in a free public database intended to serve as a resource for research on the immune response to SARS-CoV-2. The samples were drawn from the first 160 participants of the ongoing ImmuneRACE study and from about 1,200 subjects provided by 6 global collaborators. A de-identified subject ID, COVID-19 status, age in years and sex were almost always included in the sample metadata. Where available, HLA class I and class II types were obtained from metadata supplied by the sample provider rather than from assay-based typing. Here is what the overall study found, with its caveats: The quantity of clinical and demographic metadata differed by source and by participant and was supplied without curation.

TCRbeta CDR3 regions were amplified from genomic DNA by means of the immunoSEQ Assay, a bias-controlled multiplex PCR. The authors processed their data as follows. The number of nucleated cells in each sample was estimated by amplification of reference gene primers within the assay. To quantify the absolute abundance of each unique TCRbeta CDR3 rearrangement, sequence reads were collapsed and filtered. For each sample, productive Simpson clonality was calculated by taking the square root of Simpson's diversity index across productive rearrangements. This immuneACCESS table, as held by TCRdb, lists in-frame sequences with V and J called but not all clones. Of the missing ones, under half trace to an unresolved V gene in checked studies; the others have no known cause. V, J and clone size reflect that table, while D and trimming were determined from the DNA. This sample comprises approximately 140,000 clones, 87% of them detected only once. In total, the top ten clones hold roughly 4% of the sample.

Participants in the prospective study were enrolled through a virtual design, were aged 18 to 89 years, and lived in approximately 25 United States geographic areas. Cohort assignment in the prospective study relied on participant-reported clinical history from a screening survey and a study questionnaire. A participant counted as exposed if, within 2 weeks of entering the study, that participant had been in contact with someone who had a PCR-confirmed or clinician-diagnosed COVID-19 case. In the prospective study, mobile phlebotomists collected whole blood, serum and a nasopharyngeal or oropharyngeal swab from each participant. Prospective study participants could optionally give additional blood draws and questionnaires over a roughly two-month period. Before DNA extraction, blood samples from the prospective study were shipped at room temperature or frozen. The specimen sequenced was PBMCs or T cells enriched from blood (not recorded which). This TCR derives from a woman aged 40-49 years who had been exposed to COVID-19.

The DNA reads TGTGCCAGCAGTTTTGGAGGGGCGCGAGGCTACACCTTC. Its product reads: CASSFGGARGYTF. The chain was built from TRBV27 and TRBJ1-2; a tentative D match to TRBD1 spans 5 bases. In the germline V gene (reference sequence), CDR1 corresponds to MNHEY and CDR2 to SMNVEV. V loses 3 bases of germline sequence and J loses 8 bases, and the interval between the two ends is 13 bases. The CDR3 numbers 13 residues from cysteine through phenylalanine. CDR3 DNA only is kept here, 39 bases in frame from base 1.